These T cell receptor beta chains were read from a single sample in a study of control samples from healthy donors and cancer patients. TCRdb's table, derived via immunoSEQ multiplex PCR, lists solely in-frame clones and lacks some. The table lists tens of thousands of clones, 75% to 95% of them singletons. The specimen sequenced was blood. The receptors derive from a man in his thirties or forties in good health. Each CDR3 is given with its conserved first and last residue. D genes are given only for firm matches. Expanded clones are given a class, and other clones once, few, many or no size at all.

>TRBV6-5|NA|NA|TRBJ2-3
CASAIQETDTQYF
TGTGCCAGCGCTATACAGGAGACAGATACGCAGTATTTT
>TRBV12-5|TRBD1|NA|TRBJ2-1
CASGFTGAGERNEQFF
TGTGCTAGTGGGTTCACAGGGGCTGGGGAAAGAAATGAGCAGTTCTTC
>TRBV5-1|TRBD1|NA|TRBJ1-3
CASRGQPSGNTIYF
TGCGCCAGCAGGGGACAGCCCTCTGGAAACACCATATATTTT
>TRBV10-3|TRBD2|NA|TRBJ2-3
CAARDPGGRADTQYF
TGTGCCGCCAGAGACCCGGGAGGGCGGGCAGATACGCAGTATTTT
>TRBV9|NA|NA|TRBJ2-3
CASRGGRTDTQYF
TGTGCCAGCAGGGGGGGTCGCACAGATACGCAGTATTTT
>TRBV6-5|NA|NA|TRBJ2-7
CASSFRTETYEQYF
TGTGCCAGCAGTTTTCGGACCGAAACCTACGAGCAGTACTTC
>TRBV24-1|NA|NA|TRBJ2-7
CATSDRDKRGAYEQYF
TGTGCCACCAGTGATCGCGATAAAAGAGGGGCCTACGAGCAGTACTTC
>TRBV29-1|NA|NA|TRBJ1-2
CSVSTGFVNYGYTF
TGCAGCGTCTCCACAGGGTTTGTAAACTATGGCTACACCTTC
>TRBV3-1/TRBV3-2|NA|NA|TRBJ1-5
CASSQARDQPQHF
TGTGCCAGCAGCCAAGCCAGGGATCAGCCCCAGCATTTT
>TRBV5-1|TRBD1|NA|TRBJ1-1
CASSFQRTGWRNTEAFF
TGCGCCAGCAGCTTCCAGCGGACAGGGTGGCGGAACACTGAAGCTTTCTTT
>TRBV27|TRBD2|NA|TRBJ2-1
CASSPGLAGDVQPNNEQFF
TGTGCCAGCAGTCCCGGACTAGCGGGAGACGTACAACCAAACAATGAGCAGTTCTTC
>TRBV12-3/TRBV12-4|NA|NA|TRBJ1-2
CASSLRVGYGYTF
TGTGCCAGCAGTTTAAGGGTAGGCTATGGCTACACCTTC
>TRBV28|TRBD2|NA|TRBJ2-3
CASSFSGGTTDTQYF
TGTGCCAGCAGTTTTAGCGGGGGAACCACAGATACGCAGTATTTT
>TRBV19|NA|NA|TRBJ2-5
CASSIDEGGRALETQYF
TGTGCCAGTAGTATAGATGAGGGAGGCCGCGCCCTAGAGACCCAGTACTTC
>TRBV7-2|TRBD1|NA|TRBJ1-5
CASSFRDRTNQPQHF
TGTGCCAGCAGCTTCCGGGACAGGACCAATCAGCCCCAGCATTTT
>TRBV10-3|NA|once|TRBJ2-5
CAAHQTLQETQYF
TGTGCCGCCCACCAGACTCTCCAAGAGACCCAGTACTTC
>TRBV6-6|NA|NA|TRBJ1-6
CASSYERTFPLHF
TGTGCCAGCAGTTACGAACGGACGTTTCCCCTCCACTTT
>TRBV19|NA|NA|TRBJ1-2
CASSPGTVRDGYTF
TGTGCCAGTAGTCCGGGGACCGTCCGGGATGGCTACACCTTC
>TRBV5-5|NA|NA|TRBJ2-2
CASSLATFSGATGELFF
TGTGCCAGCAGCTTGGCGACATTTAGCGGAGCCACCGGGGAGCTGTTTTTT
>TRBV27|NA|NA|TRBJ2-7
CASSDRFSYEQYF
TGTGCCAGCAGCGACAGGTTTTCCTACGAGCAGTACTTC
>TRBV6-2/TRBV6-3|NA|NA|TRBJ2-7
CASSYLGDEQYF
TGTGCCAGCAGTTACTTGGGTGACGAGCAGTACTTC
>TRBV2|TRBD2|NA|TRBJ2-7
CASRVSLLAGDSYEQYF
TGTGCCAGCCGCGTCTCGTTACTAGCGGGGGACTCCTACGAGCAGTACTTC
>TRBV5-1|NA|NA|TRBJ2-3
CASSLGRGPGADTQYF
TGCGCCAGCAGCTTGGGGCGGGGCCCCGGGGCAGATACGCAGTATTTT
>TRBV1|NA|NA|TRBJ1-1
CTSSQASQGMNTEAFF
TGCACCAGCAGCCAAGCTTCACAGGGGATGAACACTGAAGCTTTCTTT
>TRBV18|NA|NA|TRBJ2-3
CASPRVTGACTDTQYF
TGTGCCAGCCCCCGGGTTACGGGAGCTTGCACAGATACGCAGTATTTT
>TRBV5-1|NA|NA|TRBJ2-1
CASSRDTTPPYNEQFF
TGCGCCAGCAGTAGGGACACAACCCCCCCTTACAATGAGCAGTTCTTC